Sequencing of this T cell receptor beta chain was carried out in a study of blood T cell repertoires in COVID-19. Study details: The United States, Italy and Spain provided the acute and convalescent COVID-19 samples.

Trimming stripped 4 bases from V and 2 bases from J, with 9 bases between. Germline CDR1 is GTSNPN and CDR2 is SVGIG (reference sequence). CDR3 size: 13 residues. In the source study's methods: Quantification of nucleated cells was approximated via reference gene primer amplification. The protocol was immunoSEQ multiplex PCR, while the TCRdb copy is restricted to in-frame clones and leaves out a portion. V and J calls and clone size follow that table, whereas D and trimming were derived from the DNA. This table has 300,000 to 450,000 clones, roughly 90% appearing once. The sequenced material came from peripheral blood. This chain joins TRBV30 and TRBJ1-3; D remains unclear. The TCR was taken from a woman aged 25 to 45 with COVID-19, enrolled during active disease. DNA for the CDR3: TGTGCCTGGACGGTCTTTACTGGAAACACCATATATTTT. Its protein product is CAWTVFTGNTIYF.